Below are 12 T cell receptor beta chains sequenced from a single sample in a study of cytomegalovirus exposure and HLA in healthy donors. This PCR relied on a set of 60 Vbeta primers and 13 Jbeta primers. This table comes from immunoSEQ multiplex PCR, and its TCRdb copy is limited to in-frame clones, with some not included. The sample consists of 150,000 to 250,000 clones, roughly 85% of them appearing once. Sequenced: PBMCs. The receptors stem from a woman aged 45 to 65 in good health and CMV-seronegative.

CDR3 nucleotide sequence: TGTGCCAGCTCACCACCCGGGACAGCTATTAACACTGAAGCTTTCTTT. Its protein product is CASSPPGTAINTEAFF. This chain links TRBV18 with TRBJ1-1; TRBD1 matches at 7 bases. Germline CDR1 reads KGHSH; CDR2 reads LQKENI. The CDR3 extends over 16 amino acids. V gave up 0 bases and J gave up 2 bases; unmatched junction bases: 6.

This rearrangement joins TRBV30 to TRBJ2-3, with D perhaps matching TRBD1 (6 bases). CDR1 and CDR2 from the germline V gene are GTSNPN and SVGIG (reference sequence). This CDR3 region has 14 residues. Trimming took off 4 bases at V and 0 bases at J, with 11 bases between the two ends. CDR3: CAWTRQVSTDTQYF. CDR3 nucleotide sequence: TGTGCCTGGACCAGACAGGTTAGCACAGATACGCAGTATTTT.

The CDR3 loop is CASSQTRTGVTEAFF. DNA for the CDR3: TGTGCCAGCAGCCAAACCCGGACAGGAGTCACTGAAGCTTTCTTT. The chain joins TRBV7-9 to TRBJ1-1; 7 positions match TRBD1. This CDR3 is built from 15 residues. J lost 4 bases, V lost 5 bases, and 10 bases had no gene match. Germline CDR1 SEHNR, CDR2 FQNEAQ (reference sequence).

CDR3 in amino acids: CASSQDSGLSGANVLTF. CDR3 sequence (DNA): TGTGCCAGCAGCCAAGATTCGGGTCTCTCTGGGGCCAACGTCCTGACTTTC. The chain links TRBV4-2 to TRBJ2-6; D remains ambiguous. Germline V gene sequence: CDR1 LGHNA, CDR2 YNFKEQ. The germline V and J ends were trimmed by 0 bases and 0 bases, with 9 bases remaining between them. The CDR3 extends over 17 amino acids.

The CDR3 DNA follows: TGTGCCAGCAGCCCCGGACTGCTGGGGCAAGAGACCCAGTACTTC. It is translated as CASSPGLLGQETQYF. The rearrangement links TRBV9 to TRBJ2-5, with D maybe TRBD2 (5 bases). CDR1 and CDR2 from the germline V gene are SGDLS and YYNGEE. The V end was cut by 4 bases, the J end by 2 bases, with 15 bases between. This CDR3 region has 15 residues.

The gene calls are TRBV27 and TRBJ2-1; 11 nucleotides match TRBD2. J was trimmed by 7 bases and V by 1 base; bases with no gene match: 12. The germline CDR1 and CDR2 sequences are MNHEY and SMNVEV (reference sequence). The CDR3 runs 18 residues. The CDR3 nucleotides are TGTGCCAGCAGTTTATTCGTTAGCGGGAGGGCCAGTCTGAATGAGCAGTTCTTC. Translating it yields CASSLFVSGRASLNEQFF.

In its sample, this clone was seen once. This chain links TRBV11-3 with TRBJ2-1, with 9 bases matching TRBD1. The CDR3 is 16 residues long. The V gene end was trimmed by 0 bases and the J gene end by 2 bases; junction bases not matched to a gene: 2. The germline V gene has CDR1 SGHNT and CDR2 YENEEA. The CDR3 DNA follows: TGTGCCAGCAGCTTAGAAGGGACAGGGCCCTACAATGAGCAGTTCTTC. Residues: CASSLEGTGPYNEQFF.

This rearrangement joins TRBV9 to TRBJ1-3; D is possibly TRBD1 (5 bases). There are 16 residues in the CDR3. Looked up from germline, CDR1 is SGDLS and CDR2 is YYNGEE. V was shortened by 4 bases and J by 2 bases, with 16 bases between the two germline ends. The CDR3 region has the DNA TGTGCCAGCAGCACGTTAACCGGGGGGGCTGGAAACACCATATATTTT. This sequence encodes CASSTLTGGAGNTIYF.

The genes are TRBV5-4 and TRBJ2-1, with 11 bases that match TRBD2. Trimming at V came to 7 bases and at J to 0 bases, leaving 6 bases not matched to a gene. The CDR3 is 16 amino acids. The germline V gene encodes CDR1 SGHNT and CDR2 YYREEE (reference sequence). DNA of the CDR3: TGTGCCAGCCGACTAGCGGGGCCCCCCTCCTACAATGAGCAGTTCTTC. This codes for CASRLAGPPSYNEQFF.

The chain has TRBV5-6 and TRBJ2-3; D gene unclear. CDR1 and CDR2 (germline): SGHDT, YYEEEE. This CDR3 is 14 amino acids long. Trimming cost V 3 bases and J 5 bases, with 13 bases left between them. The CDR3 sequence is CASSSPVLGDTQYF. Here the CDR3 DNA reads TGTGCCAGCAGCTCTCCGGTGCTTGGAGATACGCAGTATTTT. Full variable domain (remainder filled in from reference TRBV5-6 and TRBJ2-3): DAGVTQSPTHLIKTRGQQVTLRCSPKSGHDTVSWYQQALGQGPQFIFQYYEEEERQRGNFPDRFSGHQFPNYSSELNVNALLLGDSALYLCASSSPVLGDTQYFGPGTRLTVL.

This chain's CDR3 is CASSRTGTEAFF. The CDR3 nucleotides read TGTGCCAGCAGCAGGACAGGCACAGAAGCTTTCTTT. The chain links TRBV7-9 to TRBJ1-1; 7 bases align to TRBD1. This CDR3 comprises 12 residues. From germline, CDR1 is SEHNR and CDR2 FQNEAQ (reference sequence). J was trimmed by 8 bases and V by 5 bases; bases with no gene match: 5.

The sample holds one count of this clone. The rearrangement uses TRBV28 and TRBJ1-6; D gene uncertain. CDR3 length: 13 amino acids. The V gene's germline CDR1 is MDHEN and CDR2 SYDVKM. CDR3 sequence (DNA): TGTGCGAGCGCTGGTTTCGGTAATTCACCCCTCCACTTT. The encoded protein is CASAGFGNSPLHF.